Below, 28 T cell receptor beta chains from the same sample are listed, as sequenced in a study of CD8+CD57+ T cells in acquired aplastic anemia. Genomic DNA acted as the template from which TCR beta VDJ combination and CDR3 sequence profiling were carried out. Using its own MiXCR run on the reads, TCRdb lists one record per CDR3 protein. This sample carries approximately 470,000 distinct CDR3 sequences, more than 25% of them seen once, and the ten largest clones take less than 0.85%. All patients picked for sequencing had shown, by flow cytometry, an expansion of CD8+CD57+ cells. Sequenced material: sorted CD4+, CD8+, or CD8+CD57+ T cells (not recorded which) from PBMCs. These receptors originate from a human donor with aplastic anemia.

The sample holds one count of this clonotype. No conserved phenylalanine or tryptophan ends this CDR3, so it is likely a read error. V gene TRBV4-2 combines with J gene TRBJ1-3; D ambiguous. V lost 0 bases and J 3 bases, leaving 3 bases between the germline ends. CDR1 and CDR2 (germline): LGHNA, YNFKEQ. This CDR3 comprises 13 residues. This CDR3 is CASSQEFGNTIYL. CDR3 bases: TGTGCCAGCAGCCAAGAATTTGGAAACACCATATATCTT.

The chain joins TRBV7-9 to TRBJ2-2; D is ambiguous. The CDR3 covers 14 residues. Trimming removed 2 bases from V and 7 bases from J, with 11 bases in between. Looked up from germline, CDR1 is SEHNR and CDR2 is FQNEAQ (reference sequence). The CDR3 loop reads CASSLSHEIGELFF. The CDR3 DNA reads as TGTGCCAGCAGCTTATCCCACGAGATCGGGGAGCTGTTTTTT.

Only one count was recorded for this clonotype. J is TRBJ1-2 and V is TRBV9, with D perhaps TRBD1 (5 bases). Germline CDR1 is SGDLS and CDR2 is YYNGEE. The CDR3 covers 15 residues. The CDR3 DNA reads as TGTGCTAGAAGGGGCCGGACGGAGGACCCCTATGGCTACACCTTC. It codes for CARRGRTEDPYGYTF.

This clonotype has a count of ten or more. The chain recombines TRBV25-1 with TRBJ1-2; D unresolved. Germline-derived CDR1 and CDR2 are MGHDK and SYGVNS. Trimming pared 4 bases from V and 4 bases from J, leaving 13 bases between. CDR3 length: 14 amino acids. The DNA for the CDR3 is TGTGCCAGCAGTGGTCCGGGGAACAGCTATGGCTACACCTTC. Protein sequence: CASSGPGNSYGYTF.

This clonotype appeared many times. One end of the junction does not line up with germline, which may come from a read error. J is TRBJ2-7 and V is TRBV7-7, with 9 bases lining up with TRBD1. In germline, CDR1 is SSHAT, CDR2 FNYEAQ (reference sequence). The CDR3 runs 15 residues. The CDR3 protein is CASSVLPGQGYEQYF. CDR3 DNA: TGTGCTAGCAGCGTACTACCGGGACAGGGTTACGAGCAGTACTTC.

This clonotype was seen a handful of times. V gene TRBV6-1 combines with J gene TRBJ1-3; 9 bases are a match to TRBD1. Per the germline V gene, CDR1 is MNHNS and CDR2 is SASEGT. The CDR3 covers 17 residues. J was trimmed by 4 bases and V by 6 bases; bases with no gene match: 13. The CDR3 loop is CASRGTGNLGSGNTIYF. The CDR3 coding sequence is TGTGCCAGCAGGGGGACAGGGAATTTAGGATCCGGAAACACCATATATTTT.

The V gene is TRBV2, the J gene TRBJ1-3, with a tentative D call TRBD1 (5 bases). The CDR3 runs to 13 residues. The germline gives CDR1 SNHLY, CDR2 FYNNEI. V lost 6 bases, J lost 1 base, and 7 bases lay in between. The chain's CDR3 is CASRGGSGNTIYF. CDR3 coding DNA: TGTGCCAGCAGGGGGGGTTCTGGAAACACCATATATTTT.

This clonotype was seen repeatedly, ten times or more. The V call is TRBV20-1, the J call TRBJ1-1; 10 bases agree with TRBD1. CDR1 is DFQATT and CDR2 is SNEGSKA in the germline V gene (reference sequence). This CDR3 region has 14 residues. J gave up 3 bases and V 2 bases, and 3 bases lay outside the gene matches. Written as DNA, the CDR3 is TGCAGTGCTAGATATGGGACAGGGGACACTGAAGCTTTCTTT. This sequence encodes CSARYGTGDTEAFF.

This clonotype has ten or more counts. CDR3 nucleotide sequence: TGCAGTGCTAGGGCCGCGTCTGGGACTAGACGGGAGCAGTACTTC. This gives the protein CSARAASGTRREQYF. This chain uses TRBV20-1 with TRBJ2-7; 8 nucleotides align to TRBD2. Germline loops: CDR1 DFQATT, CDR2 SNEGSKA (reference sequence). This CDR3 is 15 amino acids long. J lost 7 bases, V lost 3 bases, and 14 bases had no gene match.

The chain couples TRBV5-1 to TRBJ2-5; D might be TRBD1 (6 bases). The CDR3 extends over 14 amino acids. Germline-derived CDR1 and CDR2 are SGHRS and YFSETQ. Trimming removed 7 bases at V and 5 bases at J, with 18 bases between. The chain's CDR3 is CASGRDTPSETQYF. CDR3 DNA sequence: TGCGCCAGCGGCCGGGACACCCCCTCGGAGACCCAGTACTTC.

This clonotype was found many times. V and J are TRBV20-1 and TRBJ1-5; 7 bases are shared with TRBD1. In germline, CDR1 is DFQATT, CDR2 SNEGSKA (reference sequence). V was pared by 3 bases and J by 4 bases, with 0 bases of the junction left unmatched. CDR3 length equals 12 residues. The CDR3 region is CSASRGNQPQHF. Written as DNA, the CDR3 is TGCAGTGCTAGCAGGGGGAATCAGCCCCAGCATTTT.

The V call is TRBV25-1, the J call TRBJ1-5; 8 bases fit TRBD1. The CDR3 loop spans 16 amino acids. V trimming: 1 base; J trimming: 1 base; junction bases outside the gene matches: 3. CDR1 is MGHDK and CDR2 is SYGVNS in the germline V gene. This CDR3 reads CASSESGTGSNQPQHF. CDR3 DNA sequence: TGTGCCAGCAGTGAATCTGGGACAGGCAGCAATCAGCCCCAGCATTTT.

This clonotype appeared many times. This chain joins TRBV2 and TRBJ1-1; maybe TRBD1 (5 bases). Germline V gives CDR1 SNHLY, CDR2 FYNNEI. This CDR3 has 11 residues. Trimming removed 7 bases at V and 5 bases at J, with 8 bases between. The CDR3 bases are TGTGCCAGCAATAGGGGAACTGAAGCTTTCTTT. Translating it yields CASNRGTEAFF.

The V call is TRBV6-1, the J call TRBJ2-5; maybe TRBD1 (5 bases). The germline CDR1 and CDR2 sequences are MNHNS and SASEGT. The CDR3 sequence is 13 residues long. The ends were cut back, 10 bases at V and 4 bases at J, with 16 bases in the middle. Here the CDR3 reads CAISSQGRETQYF. In nucleotides, the CDR3 is TGTGCCATCTCTTCCCAGGGAAGAGAGACCCAGTACTTC.

This clonotype was picked up many times. V and J are TRBV6-1 and TRBJ1-2; D is possibly TRBD1 (6 bases). The V end was cut by 5 bases, the J end by 1 base, with 14 bases between. CDR1 is MNHNS, CDR2 SASEGT, per germline. The CDR3 is 15 amino acids. The CDR3 loop reads CASSPPTGDNYGYTF. In DNA form, the CDR3 reads TGTGCCAGCAGTCCCCCGACAGGAGATAACTATGGCTACACCTTC.

This sequence joins TRBV19 and TRBJ1-5; D gene ambiguous. Trimming stripped 4 bases from V and 2 bases from J, with 12 bases between. Germline CDR1 and CDR2: LNHDA and SQIVND (reference sequence). The CDR3 loop spans 15 amino acids. The CDR3 protein is CASSRGFLGNQPQHF. In DNA form, the CDR3 reads TGTGCCAGTAGTAGGGGTTTCCTGGGCAATCAGCCCCAGCATTTT. Filled out from reference TRBV19 and TRBJ1-5, the complete variable domain reads DGGITQSPKYLFRKEGQNVTLSCEQNLNHDAMYWYRQDPGQGLRLIYYSQIVNDFQKGDIAEGYSVSREKKESFPLTVTSAQKNPTAFYLCASSRGFLGNQPQHFGDGTRLSIL.

CDR3 coding DNA: TGTGCCAGCAGCTTAGAGATCTCTGGGGCCAACGTCCTGACTTTC. Translation: CASSLEISGANVLTF. The chain combines TRBV7-8 with TRBJ2-6; no reliable D call. The germline CDR1 and CDR2 sequences are SGHVS and FQNEAQ. The CDR3 totals 15 residues. The ends were cut back, 1 base at V and 0 bases at J, with 4 bases in the middle.

The chain carries TRBV20-1 and TRBJ1-4, with D unresolved. CDR1 is DFQATT and CDR2 is SNEGSKA in the germline V gene (reference sequence). The V end was cut by 5 bases, the J end by 5 bases, with 12 bases between. The CDR3 consists of 13 residues. CDR3 loop: CSAWTQSNEKLFF. CDR3 nucleotide sequence: TGCAGTGCTTGGACTCAGTCCAATGAAAAACTGTTTTTT.

The J gene is TRBJ2-2, the V gene TRBV5-1; a possible D gene is TRBD1 (5 bases). The CDR3 loop spans 14 amino acids. The V gene's germline CDR1 is SGHRS and CDR2 YFSETQ. V lost 2 bases and J 6 bases, leaving 11 bases between the germline ends. The CDR3 DNA reads as TGCGCCAGCAGCTTTCGACAGACGTCCGGGGAGCTGTTTTTT. It codes for CASSFRQTSGELFF.

Here the CDR3 DNA reads TGTGCCAGCAGTTCCGGGACTACAGACTATGGCTACACCTTC. Translating it yields CASSSGTTDYGYTF. The chain has TRBV7-2 and TRBJ1-2; a weak D match, TRBD1 (5 bases). This CDR3 is built from 14 residues. Germline-derived CDR1 and CDR2 are SGHTA and FQGNSA. V lost 6 bases and J lost 3, with 14 bases in between.

This clonotype turned up a few times. The chain has TRBV10-3 and TRBJ2-7; D perhaps matches TRBD2 (6 bases). V was cut by 10 bases and J by 4 bases, with 17 bases left in between. This CDR3 comprises 13 residues. From germline, CDR1 is ENHRY and CDR2 SYGVKD. Here the CDR3 DNA reads TGTGCCAGCAGGAATAGCGGAAGATACGAGCAGTACTTC. Translation gives CASRNSGRYEQYF.

This clonotype has more than one count but fewer than ten. Since a much larger clone is just one base distant, this may be a read error. V gene TRBV10-2 combines with J gene TRBJ2-1; D is undetermined. CDR1 is WSHSY, CDR2 SAAADI, per germline. The CDR3 contains 16 residues. The germline V and J ends were trimmed by 4 bases and 0 bases, with 13 bases remaining between them. Written as DNA, the CDR3 is TGCGCCAGCAGTGCTACTGTCCGATTCTCCTACAATGAGCAGTTCTTC. Amino acids: CASSATVRFSYNEQFF.

The rearrangement uses TRBV4-1 and TRBJ1-4; D might be TRBD1 (6 bases). The V and J ends lost 0 bases and 8 bases respectively, with 16 bases between them. Looked up from germline, CDR1 is MGHRA and CDR2 is YSYEKL. The length of the CDR3 is 16 residues. The CDR3 is CASSQENPGVGEKLFF. The CDR3 DNA reads as TGCGCCAGCAGCCAAGAGAATCCAGGGGTAGGAGAAAAACTGTTTTTT.

As concerns this clonotype: This could be a read error, since a much larger clone is one nucleotide away. CDR3 loop: CASSHTGKETQYF. CDR3 sequence (DNA): TGTGCCAGCAGCCATACCGGGAAGGAGACCCAGTACTTC. The V gene is TRBV11-3, the J gene TRBJ2-5, with a weak D call TRBD2 (5 bases). The CDR3 consists of 13 residues. Per germline, CDR1 SGHNT and CDR2 YENEEA. V was cut by 5 bases and J by 5 bases, with 12 bases left in between.

The chain combines TRBV2 with TRBJ2-7, with D maybe TRBD1 (6 bases). CDR1 is SNHLY, CDR2 FYNNEI, per germline. This CDR3 comprises 13 residues. Trimming removed 6 bases from V and 6 bases from J, with 15 bases in between. The CDR3 protein is CASSSQGLGEQYV. Here the CDR3 DNA reads TGTGCCAGCAGCTCACAGGGTCTTGGCGAGCAGTACGTC.

This clonotype was recorded a few times. For the CDR3, the DNA is TGTGCCAGCAGCCTGACAGGCGATCCGCGGCAGCCCCAGCATTTT. Translated: CASSLTGDPRQPQHF. The chain carries TRBV25-1 and TRBJ1-5; possibly TRBD1 for D (6 bases). Trimming removed 6 bases from V and 7 bases from J, with 19 bases in between. Germline CDR1 MGHDK, CDR2 SYGVNS. The CDR3 extends over 15 amino acids.

This clonotype was recorded many times. The V and J genes are TRBV25-1 and TRBJ2-7; 10 nucleotides align to TRBD1. The CDR3 spans 13 residues. CDR1 and CDR2 (germline): MGHDK, SYGVNS. V shed 7 bases and J 4 bases; nucleotides not matched to a gene: 4. DNA for the CDR3: TGTGCCAGCATGGGGACAGGGGTGTACGAGCAGTACTTC. It encodes CASMGTGVYEQYF.

This clonotype showed up many times. The chain carries TRBV19 and TRBJ1-5; D unresolved. This CDR3 has 14 amino acids. Trimming shortened V by 5 bases and J by 7 bases, and 15 bases separated the two germline ends. The germline gives CDR1 LNHDA, CDR2 SQIVND (reference sequence). The CDR3 sequence is CASSVTGEYQPQHF. The CDR3 DNA is TGTGCCAGTAGTGTCACGGGCGAGTACCAGCCCCAGCATTTT.